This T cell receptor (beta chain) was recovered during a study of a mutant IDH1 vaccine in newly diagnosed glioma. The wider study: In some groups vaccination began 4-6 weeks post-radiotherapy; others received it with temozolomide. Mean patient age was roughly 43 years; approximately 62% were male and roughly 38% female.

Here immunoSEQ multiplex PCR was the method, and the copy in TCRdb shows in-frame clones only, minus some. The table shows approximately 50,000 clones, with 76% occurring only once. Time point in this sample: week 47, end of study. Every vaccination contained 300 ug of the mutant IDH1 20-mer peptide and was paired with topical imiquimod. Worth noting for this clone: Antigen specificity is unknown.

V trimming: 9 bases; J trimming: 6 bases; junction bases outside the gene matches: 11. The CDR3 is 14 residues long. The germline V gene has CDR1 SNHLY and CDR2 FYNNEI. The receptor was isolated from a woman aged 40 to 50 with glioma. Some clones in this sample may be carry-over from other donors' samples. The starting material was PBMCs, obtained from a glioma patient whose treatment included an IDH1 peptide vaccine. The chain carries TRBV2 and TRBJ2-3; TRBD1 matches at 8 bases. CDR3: CARGKGTGVDTQYF. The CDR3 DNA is TGTGCCAGGGGGAAAGGGACAGGAGTGGATACGCAGTATTTT. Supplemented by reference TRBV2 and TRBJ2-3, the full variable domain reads EPEVTQTPSHQVTQMGQEVILRCVPISNHLYFYWYRQILGQKVEFLVSFYNNEISEKSEIFDDQFSVERPDGSNFTLKIRSTKLEDSAMYFCARGKGTGVDTQYFGPGTRLTVL.